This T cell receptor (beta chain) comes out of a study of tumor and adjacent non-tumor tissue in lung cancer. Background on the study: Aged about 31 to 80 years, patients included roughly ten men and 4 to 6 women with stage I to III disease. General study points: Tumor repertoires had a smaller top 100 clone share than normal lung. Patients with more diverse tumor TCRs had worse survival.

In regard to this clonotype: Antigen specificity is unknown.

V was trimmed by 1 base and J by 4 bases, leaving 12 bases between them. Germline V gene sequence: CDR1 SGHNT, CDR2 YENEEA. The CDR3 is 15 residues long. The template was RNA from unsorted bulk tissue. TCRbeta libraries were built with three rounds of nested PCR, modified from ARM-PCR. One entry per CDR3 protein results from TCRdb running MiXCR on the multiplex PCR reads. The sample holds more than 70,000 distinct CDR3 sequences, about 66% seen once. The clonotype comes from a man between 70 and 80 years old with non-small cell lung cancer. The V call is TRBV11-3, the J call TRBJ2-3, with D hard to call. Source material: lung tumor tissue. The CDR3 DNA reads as TGTGCCAGCAGCTTAGGCCACGTCGCGGCAGATACGCAGTATTTT. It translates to CASSLGHVAADTQYF. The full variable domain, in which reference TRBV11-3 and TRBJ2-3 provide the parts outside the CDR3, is EAGVVQSPRYKIIEKKQPVAFWCNPISGHNTLYWYLQNLGQGPELLIRYENEEAVDDSQLPKDRFSAERLKGVDSTLKIQPAELGDSAVYLCASSLGHVAADTQYFGPGTRLTVL.